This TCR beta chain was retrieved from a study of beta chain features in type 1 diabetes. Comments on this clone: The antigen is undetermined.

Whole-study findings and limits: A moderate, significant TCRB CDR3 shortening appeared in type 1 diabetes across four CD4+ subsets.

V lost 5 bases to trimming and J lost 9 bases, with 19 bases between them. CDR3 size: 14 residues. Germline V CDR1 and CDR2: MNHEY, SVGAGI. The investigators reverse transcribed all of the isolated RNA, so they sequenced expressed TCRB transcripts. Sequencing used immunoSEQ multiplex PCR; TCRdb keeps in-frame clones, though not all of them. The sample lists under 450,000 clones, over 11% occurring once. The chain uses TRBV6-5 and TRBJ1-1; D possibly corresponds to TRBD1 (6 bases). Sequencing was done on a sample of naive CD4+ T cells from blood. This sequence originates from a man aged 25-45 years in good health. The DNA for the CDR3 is TGTGCCAGCAGTATTCGCAACAGGGAAATACAAGCTTTCTTT. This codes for CASSIRNREIQAFF.